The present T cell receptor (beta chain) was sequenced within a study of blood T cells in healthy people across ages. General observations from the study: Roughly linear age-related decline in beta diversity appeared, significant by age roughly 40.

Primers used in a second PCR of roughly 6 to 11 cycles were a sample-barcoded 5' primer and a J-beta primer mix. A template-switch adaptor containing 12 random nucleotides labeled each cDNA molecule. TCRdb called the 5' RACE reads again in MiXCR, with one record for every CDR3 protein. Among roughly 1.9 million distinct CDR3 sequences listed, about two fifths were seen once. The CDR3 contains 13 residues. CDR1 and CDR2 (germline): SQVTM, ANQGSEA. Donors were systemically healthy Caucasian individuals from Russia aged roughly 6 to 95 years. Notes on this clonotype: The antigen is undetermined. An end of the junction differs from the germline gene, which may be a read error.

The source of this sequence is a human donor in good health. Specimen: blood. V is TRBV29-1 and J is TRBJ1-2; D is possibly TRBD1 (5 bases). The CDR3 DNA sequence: TGCAGCGTCGAAGGGGTCCCTAACTATGGCTACACCTTC. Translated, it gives CSVEGVPNYGYTF.